Listed below are T cell receptor beta chains from one sample, sequenced in a study of T cell responses to AZD1222 COVID-19 vaccine. The method was immunoSEQ multiplex PCR; TCRdb's version includes in-frame clones alone and lacks a portion of them. The repertoire holds about 110,000 clones, with about 85% as singletons. The specimen comprised peripheral blood, sampled on day 0 of AZD1222 vaccination. These receptor sequences come from an adult in good health. Each CDR3 is given without its conserved first and last residue. A D gene is named only where the DNA matches it firmly.

V	D	length	J	CDR3
TRBV5-1	TRBD1	14	TRBJ1-4	ASSLVGDRPNEKLF
TRBV2	NA	11	TRBJ1-2	ASSGHSNYGYT
TRBV15	NA	12	TRBJ1-6	ATSSRGADSPLH
TRBV5-1	TRBD1	15	TRBJ2-7	ASSLERVRTGTYEQY
TRBV5-4	TRBD2	13	TRBJ2-7	ASSRGGDLSYEQY
TRBV7-3	NA	13	TRBJ2-2	ASSSGPQNTGELF
TRBV7-2	NA	11	TRBJ1-4	ASSIPGFSVLF
TRBV28	NA	10	TRBJ1-1	ASSSQGGEAF
TRBV10-2	NA	12	TRBJ1-2	ASSEFGGIDGYT
TRBV13	TRBD2	13	TRBJ2-5	ASSSTSGDRETQY
TRBV18	NA	11	TRBJ2-7	ASSPLAGYEQY
TRBV5-8	NA	11	TRBJ1-5	ATSGHRNQPQH
TRBV20-1	NA	9	TRBJ2-5	SAREQETQY
TRBV30	NA	11	TRBJ1-1	AWTWTPGTEAF
TRBV12-3/TRBV12-4	NA	11	TRBJ2-1	ASVAGAGNEQF
TRBV24-1	NA	12	TRBJ1-2	ATSDRTETYGYT
TRBV7-2	TRBD1	12	TRBJ1-1	ASSSQGMNTEAF
TRBV30	TRBD1	10	TRBJ1-6	ALGQGKTPLH
TRBV18	TRBD1	12	TRBJ2-5	ASSPRQGQETQY
TRBV3-1/TRBV3-2	NA	16	TRBJ1-3	ASSQDYFSGDSGNTIY
TRBV19	NA	13	TRBJ1-4	ASSTGGRLNEKLF
TRBV7-6	NA	14	TRBJ1-1	ASSPGAGIMNTEAF
TRBV19	NA	15	TRBJ2-2	ASRIPLGRANTGELF
TRBV20-1	TRBD2	12	TRBJ2-7	SASLAGGIYEQY
TRBV13	TRBD1	13	TRBJ1-2	ASSLSGTGGHGYT
TRBV3-1/TRBV3-2	NA	12	TRBJ1-2	ASSHATPNYGYT
TRBV11-2	TRBD2	14	TRBJ2-4	ASSRVSGVAKNIQY
TRBV28	NA	14	TRBJ1-1	ASSSQIWGDNTEAF
TRBV30	TRBD1	15	TRBJ1-1	AWSVEKTGGSNTEAF
TRBV28	NA	14	TRBJ1-5	ASSLVGATSYQPQH
TRBV4-2	TRBD1	12	TRBJ1-2	ASSPRTGSYGYT
TRBV10-3	NA	15	TRBJ2-1	AISESRLGGSYNEQF
TRBV10-2	NA	12	TRBJ2-7	ASSDPLSSYEQY
TRBV7-9	NA	12	TRBJ1-1	ASSPGERYTEAF
TRBV6-4	NA	13	TRBJ2-3	ASRLTGGSTDTQY